Listed below are T cell receptor beta chains from one sample, sequenced in a study of early T cells in non-severe SARS-CoV-2 infection. Each CDR3 protein gets one entry after TCRdb re-called the 5' RACE reads with MiXCR. Among about 53,000 distinct CDR3 sequences listed, less than 15% were seen once. The input for sequencing was whole blood, taken at baseline. All receptors derive from an adult who was a healthcare worker with PCR-confirmed SARS-CoV-2 infection or an uninfected control (not recorded which). CDR3s include the opening cysteine and the closing phenylalanine or tryptophan. A D gene is named only where the DNA matches it firmly. Clone size is not always given. Where it is, it says once, few, many or a class for expanded clones.

-,TRBV5-1,TRBJ2-1,few,15,CASNTGSTSYNEQFF,TGCGCCAGCAACACCGGGAGCACTTCCTACAATGAGCAGTTCTTC
TRBD2,TRBV27,TRBJ2-7,-,16,CASSLVAGGTNYEQYF,TGTGCCAGCAGTTTGGTAGCGGGAGGTACCAACTACGAGCAGTACTTC
TRBD2,TRBV7-2,TRBJ2-1,-,14,CASRNSGGDYEQFF,TGTGCCAGCAGGAATAGCGGGGGTGATTATGAGCAGTTCTTC
-,TRBV29-1,TRBJ1-1,once,13,CSVDRAVNTEAFF,TGCAGCGTTGACCGTGCTGTGAACACTGAAGCTTTCTTT
TRBD2,TRBV6-5,TRBJ2-7,many,17,CASRLRMLAGERDEQYF,TGTGCCAGCCGGTTGAGGATGCTAGCGGGAGAGCGGGACGAGCAGTACTTC
-,TRBV7-9,TRBJ2-1,-,15,CASSLAGVRDNEQFF,TGTGCCAGCAGCTTAGCGGGAGTCCGGGACAATGAGCAGTTCTTC
-,TRBV7-9,TRBJ2-3,many,15,CASSLIRQSADTQYF,TGTGCCAGCAGCTTAATCCGCCAGTCGGCAGATACGCAGTATTTT
-,TRBV3-1,TRBJ2-7,-,15,CASSPGGSTMREQYF,TGTGCCAGCAGCCCCGGAGGGAGTACGATGCGGGAGCAGTACTTC
-,TRBV6-2/TRBV6-3,TRBJ1-1,many,12,CASRPGNTEAFF,TGTGCCAGCAGGCCCGGGAACACTGAAGCTTTCTTT
-,TRBV20-1,TRBJ1-5,few,16,CSARDRTGRGNQPQHF,TGCAGTGCTAGAGATCGAACAGGCCGGGGCAATCAGCCCCAGCATTTT